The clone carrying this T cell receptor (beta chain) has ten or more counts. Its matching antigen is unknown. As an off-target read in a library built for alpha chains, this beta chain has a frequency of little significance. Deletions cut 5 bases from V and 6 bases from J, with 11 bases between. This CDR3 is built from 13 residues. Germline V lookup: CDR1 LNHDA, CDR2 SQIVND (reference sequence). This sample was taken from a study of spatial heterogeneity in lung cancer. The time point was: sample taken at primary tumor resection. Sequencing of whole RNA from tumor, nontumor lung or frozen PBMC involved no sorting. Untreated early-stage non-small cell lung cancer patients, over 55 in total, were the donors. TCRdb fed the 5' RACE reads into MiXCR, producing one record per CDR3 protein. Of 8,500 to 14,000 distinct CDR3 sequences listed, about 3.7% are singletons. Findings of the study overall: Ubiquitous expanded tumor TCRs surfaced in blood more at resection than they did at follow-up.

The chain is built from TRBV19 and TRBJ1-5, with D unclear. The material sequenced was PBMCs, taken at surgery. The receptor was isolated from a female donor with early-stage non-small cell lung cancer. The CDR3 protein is CASSDVEGQPQHF. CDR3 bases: TGTGCCAGTAGTGATGTTGAAGGTCAGCCCCAGCATTTT. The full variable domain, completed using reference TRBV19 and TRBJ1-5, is DGGITQSPKYLFRKEGQNVTLSCEQNLNHDAMYWYRQDPGQGLRLIYYSQIVNDFQKGDIAEGYSVSREKKESFPLTVTSAQKNPTAFYLCASSDVEGQPQHFGDGTRLSIL.